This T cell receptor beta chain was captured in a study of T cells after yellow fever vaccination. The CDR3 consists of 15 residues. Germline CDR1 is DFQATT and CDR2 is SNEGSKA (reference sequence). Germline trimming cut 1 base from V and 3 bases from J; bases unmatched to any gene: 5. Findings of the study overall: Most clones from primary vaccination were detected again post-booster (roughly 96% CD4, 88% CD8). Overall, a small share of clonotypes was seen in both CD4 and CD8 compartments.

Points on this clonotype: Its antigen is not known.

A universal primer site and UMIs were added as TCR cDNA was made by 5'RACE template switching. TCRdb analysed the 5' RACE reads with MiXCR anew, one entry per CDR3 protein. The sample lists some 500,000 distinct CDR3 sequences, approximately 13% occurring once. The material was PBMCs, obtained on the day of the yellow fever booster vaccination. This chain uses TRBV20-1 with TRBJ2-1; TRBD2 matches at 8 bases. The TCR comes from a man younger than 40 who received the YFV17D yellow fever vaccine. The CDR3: CSARVVSGGYNEQFF. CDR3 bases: TGCAGTGCTAGAGTGGTGAGCGGGGGCTACAATGAGCAGTTCTTC.